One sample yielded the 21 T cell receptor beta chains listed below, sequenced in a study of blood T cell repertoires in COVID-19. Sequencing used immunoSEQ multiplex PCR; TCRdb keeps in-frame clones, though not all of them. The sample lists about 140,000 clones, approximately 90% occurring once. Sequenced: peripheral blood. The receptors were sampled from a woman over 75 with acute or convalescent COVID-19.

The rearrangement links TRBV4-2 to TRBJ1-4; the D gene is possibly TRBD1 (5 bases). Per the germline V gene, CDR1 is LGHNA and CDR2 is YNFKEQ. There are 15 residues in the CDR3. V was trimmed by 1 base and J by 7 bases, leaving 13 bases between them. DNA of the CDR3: TGTGCCAGCAGCCAAGTACCGGGGGTCGCTGAAAAACTGTTTTTT. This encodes CASSQVPGVAEKLFF.

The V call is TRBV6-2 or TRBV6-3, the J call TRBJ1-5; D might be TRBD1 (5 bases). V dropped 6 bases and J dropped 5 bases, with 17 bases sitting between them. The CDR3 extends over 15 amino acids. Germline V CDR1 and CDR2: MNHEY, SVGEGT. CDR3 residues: CASSSPWGLDQPQHF. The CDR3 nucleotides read TGTGCCAGCAGCTCTCCGTGGGGCTTGGATCAGCCCCAGCATTTT.

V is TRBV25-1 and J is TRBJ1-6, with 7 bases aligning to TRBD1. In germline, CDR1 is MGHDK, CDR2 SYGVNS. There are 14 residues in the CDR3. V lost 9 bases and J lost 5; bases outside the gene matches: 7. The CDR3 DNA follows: TGTGCCAGTGCCGGGACAGTTAATAATTCACCCCTCCACTTT. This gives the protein CASAGTVNNSPLHF.

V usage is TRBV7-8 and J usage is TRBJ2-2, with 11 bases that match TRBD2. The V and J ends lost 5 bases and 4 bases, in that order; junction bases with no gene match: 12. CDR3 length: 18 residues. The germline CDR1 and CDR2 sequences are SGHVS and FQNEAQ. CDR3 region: CASSRNSGGGLITGELFF. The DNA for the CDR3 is TGTGCCAGCAGCCGCAATAGCGGGGGGGGACTAATCACCGGGGAGCTGTTTTTT.

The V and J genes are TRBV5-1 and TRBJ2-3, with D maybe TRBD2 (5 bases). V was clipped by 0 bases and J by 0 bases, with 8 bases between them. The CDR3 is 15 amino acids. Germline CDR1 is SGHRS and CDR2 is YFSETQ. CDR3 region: CASSLASGSTDTQYF. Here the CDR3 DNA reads TGCGCCAGCAGCTTGGCTTCGGGGAGCACAGATACGCAGTATTTT.

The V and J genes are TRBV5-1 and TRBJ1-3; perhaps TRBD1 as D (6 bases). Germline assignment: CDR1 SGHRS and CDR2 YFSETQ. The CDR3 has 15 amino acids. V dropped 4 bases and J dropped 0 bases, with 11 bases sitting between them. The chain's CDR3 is CASSDQQGSGNTIYF. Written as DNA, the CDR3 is TGCGCCAGCAGCGATCAACAGGGCTCTGGAAACACCATATATTTT.

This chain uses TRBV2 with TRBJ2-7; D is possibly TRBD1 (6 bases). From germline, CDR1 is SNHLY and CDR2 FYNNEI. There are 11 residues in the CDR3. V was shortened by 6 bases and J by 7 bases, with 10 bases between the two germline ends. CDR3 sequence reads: CASRGHVEQYF. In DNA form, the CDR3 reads TGTGCCAGCAGGGGACATGTTGAGCAGTACTTC.

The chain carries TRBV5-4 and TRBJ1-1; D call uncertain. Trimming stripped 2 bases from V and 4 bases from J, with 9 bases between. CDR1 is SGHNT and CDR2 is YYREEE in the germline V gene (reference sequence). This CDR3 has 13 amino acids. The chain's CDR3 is CASSFQVATEAFF. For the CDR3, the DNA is TGTGCCAGCAGCTTTCAGGTGGCCACTGAAGCTTTCTTT.

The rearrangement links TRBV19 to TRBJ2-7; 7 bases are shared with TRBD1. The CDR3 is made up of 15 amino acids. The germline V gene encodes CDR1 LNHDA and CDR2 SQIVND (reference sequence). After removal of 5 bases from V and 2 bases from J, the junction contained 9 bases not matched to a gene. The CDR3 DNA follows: TGTGCCAGTAGTGTAGGGGGCACCGGAACCTACGAGCAGTACTTC. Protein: CASSVGGTGTYEQYF.

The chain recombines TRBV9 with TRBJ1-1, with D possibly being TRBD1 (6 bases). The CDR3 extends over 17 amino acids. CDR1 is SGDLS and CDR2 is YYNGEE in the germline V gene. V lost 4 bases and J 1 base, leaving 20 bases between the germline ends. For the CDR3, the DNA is TGTGCCAGCAGCCCGGGCGTGGGGGCGGGAGGGAACACTGAAGCTTTCTTT. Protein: CASSPGVGAGGNTEAFF. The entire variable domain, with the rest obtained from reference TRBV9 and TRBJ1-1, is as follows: DSGVTQTPKHLITATGQRVTLRCSPRSGDLSVYWYQQSLDQGLQFLIQYYNGEERAKGNILERFSAQQFPDLHSELNLSSLELGDSALYFCASSPGVGAGGNTEAFFGQGTRLTVV.

CDR3 bases: TGTGCCAGCAGCTTAATGGGGGGGAACACTGAAGCTTTCTTT. This translates into CASSLMGGNTEAFF. This chain links TRBV7-3 with TRBJ1-1; D is possibly TRBD1 (5 bases). The CDR3 runs to 14 residues. V was pared by 1 base and J by 1 base, with 7 bases between. From germline, CDR1 is SGHTA and CDR2 FQGTGA.

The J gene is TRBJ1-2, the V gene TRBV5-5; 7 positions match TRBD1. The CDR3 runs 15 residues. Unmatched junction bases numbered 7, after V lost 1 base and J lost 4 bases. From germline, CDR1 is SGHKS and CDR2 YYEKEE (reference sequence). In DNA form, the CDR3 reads TGTGCCAGCAGCTTGTTTTATGCAGGGGGCTATGGCTACACCTTC. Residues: CASSLFYAGGYGYTF.

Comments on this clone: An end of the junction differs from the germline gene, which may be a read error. CDR3 amino acids: CASSPPRGSGGLEETQYF. The CDR3 nucleotides read TGTGCTAGCAGCCCCCCCCGTGGTAGCGGGGGACTGGAAGAGACCCAGTACTTC. The J gene is TRBJ2-5, the V gene TRBV7-7; 9 bases map to TRBD2. The CDR3 totals 18 residues. Germline V gene lookup returns CDR1 SSHAT and CDR2 FNYEAQ (reference sequence).

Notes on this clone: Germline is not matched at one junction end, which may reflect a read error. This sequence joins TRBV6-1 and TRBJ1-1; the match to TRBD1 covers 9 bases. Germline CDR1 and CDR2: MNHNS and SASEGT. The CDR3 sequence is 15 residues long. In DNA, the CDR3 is TGTGCCAGCAGTGAACTTCCCCCCGGGACAGGGAGGTTGGTCTTT. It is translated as CASSELPPGTGRLVF.

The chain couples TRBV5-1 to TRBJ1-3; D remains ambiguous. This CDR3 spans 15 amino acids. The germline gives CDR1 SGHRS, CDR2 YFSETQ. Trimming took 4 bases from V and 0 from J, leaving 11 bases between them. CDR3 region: CASSIGGVSGNTIYF. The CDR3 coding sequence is TGCGCCAGCAGCATTGGAGGAGTCTCTGGAAACACCATATATTTT.

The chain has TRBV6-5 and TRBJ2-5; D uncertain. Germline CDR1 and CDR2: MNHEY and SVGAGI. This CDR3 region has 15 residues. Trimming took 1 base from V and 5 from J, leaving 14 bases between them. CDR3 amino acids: CASSYFTGGGETQYF. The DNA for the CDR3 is TGTGCCAGCAGTTACTTCACGGGTGGTGGGGAGACCCAGTACTTC.

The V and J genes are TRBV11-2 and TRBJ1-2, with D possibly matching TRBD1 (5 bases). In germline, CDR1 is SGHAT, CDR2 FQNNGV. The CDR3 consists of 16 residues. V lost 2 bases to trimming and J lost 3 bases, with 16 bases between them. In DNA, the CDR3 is TGTGCCAGCAGCTTACGCTCCCAGGGTAAAGACTATGGCTACACCTTC. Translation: CASSLRSQGKDYGYTF.

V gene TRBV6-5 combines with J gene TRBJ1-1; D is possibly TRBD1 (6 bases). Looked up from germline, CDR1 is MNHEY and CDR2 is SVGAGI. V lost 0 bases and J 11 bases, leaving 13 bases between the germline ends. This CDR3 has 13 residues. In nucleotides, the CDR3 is TGTGCCAGCAGTTACTCGAAGGGGGTTGGGGCTTTCTTT. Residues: CASSYSKGVGAFF.

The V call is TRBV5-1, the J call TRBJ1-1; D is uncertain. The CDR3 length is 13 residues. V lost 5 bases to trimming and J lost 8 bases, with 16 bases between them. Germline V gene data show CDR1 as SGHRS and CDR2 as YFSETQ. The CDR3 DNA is TGCGCCAGCAGGACTAACCGGGCCGAGGAAGCTTTCTTT. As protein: CASRTNRAEEAFF.

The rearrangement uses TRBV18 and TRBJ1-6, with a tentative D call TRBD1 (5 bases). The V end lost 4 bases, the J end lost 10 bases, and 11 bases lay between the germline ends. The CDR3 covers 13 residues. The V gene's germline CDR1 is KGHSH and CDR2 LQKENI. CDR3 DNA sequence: TGTGCCAGCTCACAGGGGATGGGGTCACCCCTCCACTTT. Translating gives CASSQGMGSPLHF.

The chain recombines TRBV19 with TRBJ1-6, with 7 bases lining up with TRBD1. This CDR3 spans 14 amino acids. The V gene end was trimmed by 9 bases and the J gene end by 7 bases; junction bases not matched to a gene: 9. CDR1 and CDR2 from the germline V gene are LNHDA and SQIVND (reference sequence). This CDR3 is CASGGGALNSPLHF. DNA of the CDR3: TGTGCCAGCGGAGGGGGCGCATTAAATTCACCCCTCCACTTT.